These 21 T cell receptor beta chains were all obtained from the same sample, sequenced in a study of blood T cells in healthy people across ages. The authors ran a second PCR of about 7 to 11 cycles using a sample-barcoded 5' primer and a J-beta primer mix. MiXCR was run by TCRdb on the 5' RACE reads, yielding one entry per CDR3 protein. This table holds over 1,500,000 distinct CDR3 sequences, roughly 52% found once. Sequencing was performed on blood. The origin of the receptors is a woman in her thirties or forties in good health.

This clonotype was recorded a few times. V is TRBV18 and J is TRBJ2-7, with TRBD1 matching over 9 bases. The germline V gene encodes CDR1 KGHSH and CDR2 LQKENI. V shed 4 bases and J 3 bases; nucleotides not matched to a gene: 10. This CDR3 contains 16 residues. The CDR3 nucleotides are TGTGCCAGCTCACAACTGACCGGGACAGGGTACTACGAGCAGTACTTC. This encodes CASSQLTGTGYYEQYF. The entire variable domain, with the rest obtained from reference TRBV18 and TRBJ2-7, is as follows: NAGVMQNPRHLVRRRGQEARLRCSPMKGHSHVYWYRQLPEEGLKFMVYLQKENIIDESGMPKERFSAEFPKEGPSILRIQQVVRGDSAAYFCASSQLTGTGYYEQYFGPGTRLTVT.

The chain uses TRBV2 and TRBJ2-1; 7 nucleotides line up with TRBD1. Trimming removed 1 base from V and 3 bases from J; junction bases left unmatched: 0. CDR3 length equals 14 residues. Looked up from germline, CDR1 is SNHLY and CDR2 is FYNNEI. This CDR3 is CASSEDRGYNEQFF. As DNA, the CDR3 is TGTGCCAGCAGTGAAGACAGGGGCTACAATGAGCAGTTCTTC. Full variable domain (outside the CDR3, taken from reference TRBV2 and TRBJ2-1): EPEVTQTPSHQVTQMGQEVILRCVPISNHLYFYWYRQILGQKVEFLVSFYNNEISEKSEIFDDQFSVERPDGSNFTLKIRSTKLEDSAMYFCASSEDRGYNEQFFGPGTRLTVL.

The V call is TRBV12-3 or TRBV12-4, the J call TRBJ2-1; D gene uncertain. The J call could be wrong; TRBJ2-7 is a better fit for the DNA end. The CDR3 covers 15 residues. The CDR3 region has the DNA TGTGCCAGCAGCCGTAGCTTAAATTCCTACAATGAGCAGTACTTC. It encodes CASSRSLNSYNEQYF.

Concerning this clonotype: This may be a read error: a much more frequent sequence differs by one nucleotide. Written as DNA, the CDR3 is TGCAGTGCCCACGCCCCTTCGGGTAACATTCAGTACTTC. This codes for CSAHAPSGNIQYF. J is TRBJ2-7 and V is TRBV20-1; no reliable D call. Matching the DNA end better, TRBJ2-4 makes the J call doubtful. Germline V lookup: CDR1 DFQATT, CDR2 SNEGSKA (reference sequence). CDR3 length equals 13 residues.

The chain combines TRBV7-2 with TRBJ2-3; 14 nucleotides agree with TRBD2. J lost 7 bases, V lost 4 bases, and 13 bases had no gene match. Germline V CDR1 and CDR2: SGHTA, FQGNSA. The CDR3 totals 18 residues. CDR3 in amino acids: CASSYHVLTSGGANTQYF. In nucleotides, the CDR3 is TGTGCCAGCAGCTACCACGTGCTGACTAGCGGGGGGGCGAATACGCAGTATTTT. The full variable domain, with the rest looked up from reference TRBV7-2 and TRBJ2-3, is GAGVSQSPSNKVTEKGKDVELRCDPISGHTALYWYRQSLGQGLEFLIYFQGNSAPDKSGLPSDRFSAERTGGSVSTLTIQRTQQEDSAVYLCASSYHVLTSGGANTQYFGPGTRLTVL.

The DNA of the CDR3 is TGTGCCACCCTCCAAGGGGCGATAGATACGCAGTATTTT. It is translated as CATLQGAIDTQYF. The chain recombines TRBV12-3 or TRBV12-4 with TRBJ2-3, with D maybe TRBD1 (5 bases). The germline V and J ends were trimmed by 10 bases and 5 bases, with 16 bases remaining between them. There are 13 residues in the CDR3.

This clonotype was seen only a few times. V gene TRBV5-1 combines with J gene TRBJ2-5; TRBD1 agrees at 10 bases. Germline V gene data show CDR1 as SGHRS and CDR2 as YFSETQ. With V trimmed by 4 bases and J by 12 bases, 12 bases remained unmatched. The CDR3 loop spans 14 amino acids. The CDR3 DNA reads as TGCGCCAGCAGCGGGGATCGGACAGGGGGTGGCAAGTACTTC. As protein: CASSGDRTGGGKYF.

V and J are TRBV28 and TRBJ2-2; no definite D call. Germline CDR1 is MDHEN and CDR2 is SYDVKM. The V gene lost 4 bases and the J gene lost 0 bases, with 9 bases spanning the gap. This CDR3 comprises 15 residues. The CDR3: CASSSWQANTGELFF. CDR3 nucleotides: TGTGCCAGCAGTTCTTGGCAGGCGAACACCGGGGAGCTGTTTTTT.

This clonotype has only a few counts. The chain joins TRBV12-3 or TRBV12-4 to TRBJ2-2; weak D call: TRBD1 (6 bases). V shed 2 bases and J shed 1 base, with 8 bases lying between them. The CDR3 runs 15 residues. CDR3: CASSLRGQNTGELFF. The CDR3 region has the DNA TGTGCCAGCAGTTTACGGGGACAGAACACCGGGGAGCTGTTTTTT.

This clonotype was seen only once. The gene calls are TRBV20-1 and TRBJ2-3; 8 nucleotides align to TRBD2. Germline lookup yields CDR1 DFQATT and CDR2 SNEGSKA (reference sequence). The CDR3 spans 15 residues. V dropped 3 bases and J dropped 5; count of bases not matched to a gene: 10. CDR3: CSASSRGDPRDTQYF. The DNA for the CDR3 is TGCAGTGCTAGTTCGCGGGGGGACCCCAGAGATACGCAGTATTTT.

The rearrangement joins TRBV5-1 to TRBJ2-5; no firm D call. Deletions cut 6 bases from V and 2 bases from J, with 14 bases between. The CDR3 is made up of 14 amino acids. Germline V lookup: CDR1 SGHRS, CDR2 YFSETQ. For the CDR3, the DNA is TGCGCCAGCACCCACTGGGCAGCACAAGAGACCCAGTACTTC. As protein: CASTHWAAQETQYF.

This clonotype showed up just a few times. This chain uses TRBV6-1 with TRBJ1-2, with 12 bases matching TRBD1. The germline V gene encodes CDR1 MNHNS and CDR2 SASEGT. V lost 7 bases and J lost 4; bases outside the gene matches: 10. CDR3 length equals 16 residues. The CDR3 is CASTETGTGGVYGYTF. CDR3 nucleotide sequence: TGTGCCAGCACCGAAACCGGGACAGGGGGCGTCTATGGCTACACCTTC.

This chain uses TRBV6-2 or TRBV6-3 with TRBJ1-2; the match to TRBD1 covers 9 bases. The V gene's germline CDR1 is MNHEY and CDR2 SVGEGT. This CDR3 comprises 17 residues. The V and J ends lost 3 bases and 3 bases, in that order; junction bases with no gene match: 11. CDR3 region: CASSYNGQGTFYYGYTF. CDR3 DNA sequence: TGTGCCAGCAGTTATAACGGACAGGGGACGTTCTACTATGGCTACACCTTC.

The chain uses TRBV7-2 and TRBJ2-1, with D unresolved. The V end lost 1 base, the J end lost 8 bases, and 15 bases lay between the germline ends. CDR3 length equals 15 residues. Germline V CDR1 and CDR2: SGHTA, FQGNSA. CDR3 in amino acids: CASSLVETMGHEQFF. CDR3 coding DNA: TGTGCCAGCAGCTTAGTAGAGACAATGGGCCATGAGCAGTTCTTC.

As for this clonotype: A read error may explain this, as a much larger clone is one base away. The chain carries TRBV7-2 and TRBJ2-1; no clear D gene. The CDR3 has 15 residues. Germline-derived CDR1 and CDR2 are SGHTA and FQGNSA. CDR3 residues: CASSLVTGSYNKQFF. The CDR3 coding sequence is TGTGCCAGCAGCTTAGTCACCGGGTCCTACAATAAGCAGTTCTTC.

The sample holds a few counts of this clonotype. The V gene is TRBV9, the J gene TRBJ2-1; possibly TRBD2 for D (5 bases). The germline V gene encodes CDR1 SGDLS and CDR2 YYNGEE. V was shortened by 0 bases and J by 5 bases, with 9 bases between the two germline ends. The CDR3 is 14 amino acids. In nucleotides, the CDR3 is TGTGCCAGCAGCGTAGGCGTAGCGAACAATGAGCAGTTCTTC. Encoded protein: CASSVGVANNEQFF.

Only a few counts were recorded for this clonotype. This chain joins TRBV20-1 and TRBJ2-1; perhaps TRBD2 as D (5 bases). The CDR3 loop spans 13 amino acids. Germline values: CDR1 DFQATT, CDR2 SNEGSKA (reference sequence). V was trimmed by 8 bases and J by 3 bases, leaving 14 bases between them. CDR3 protein: CSPTKADYNEQFF. CDR3 DNA: TGCAGTCCGACCAAAGCGGACTACAATGAGCAGTTCTTC.

V is TRBV2 and J is TRBJ2-1; 9 positions match TRBD2. CDR1 and CDR2 (germline): SNHLY, FYNNEI. J gave up 4 bases and V 10 bases, and 11 bases lay outside the gene matches. The length of the CDR3 is 15 residues. CDR3 sequence (DNA): TGTGCCACAACGAATGGACTAGCGCAATACAATGAGCAGTTCTTC. Its protein product is CATTNGLAQYNEQFF. Full variable domain (outside the CDR3, taken from reference TRBV2 and TRBJ2-1): EPEVTQTPSHQVTQMGQEVILRCVPISNHLYFYWYRQILGQKVEFLVSFYNNEISEKSEIFDDQFSVERPDGSNFTLKIRSTKLEDSAMYFCATTNGLAQYNEQFFGPGTRLTVL.

The count of this clonotype is one. The rearrangement joins TRBV7-8 to TRBJ2-5; 10 bases align to TRBD1. With V trimmed by 5 bases and J by 13 bases, 22 bases remained unmatched. CDR3 length equals 17 residues. From germline, CDR1 is SGHVS and CDR2 FQNEAQ. The CDR3 is CASSPRSGTGALFERYF. CDR3 nucleotide sequence: TGTGCCAGCAGCCCCAGGTCCGGGACAGGGGCCCTCTTTGAGCGGTACTTC.

This clonotype was detected only a few times. The chain recombines TRBV10-3 with TRBJ2-1, with TRBD2 matching over 10 bases. J was trimmed by 6 bases and V by 3 bases; bases with no gene match: 5. This CDR3 spans 15 amino acids. Germline values: CDR1 ENHRY, CDR2 SYGVKD. The CDR3, as DNA: TGTGCCATCAGTGATCAACTAGCGGGGCGCAATGAGCAGTTCTTC. Amino acid sequence: CAISDQLAGRNEQFF.

V gene TRBV4-3 combines with J gene TRBJ2-7, with 14 bases matching TRBD2. The germline CDR1 and CDR2 sequences are LGHNA and YSLEER. J was trimmed by 3 bases and V by 4 bases; bases with no gene match: 8. This CDR3 has 17 amino acids. CDR3 in amino acids: CASSPTGLAGGFYEQYF. Written as DNA, the CDR3 is TGCGCCAGCAGCCCAACCGGACTAGCGGGGGGATTCTACGAGCAGTACTTC.